The 27 T cell receptor beta chains presented below share a single source sample, sequenced in a study of T cell changes during pregnancy in multiple sclerosis. Profiling relied on immunoSEQ multiplex PCR, and the TCRdb table lists in-frame clones only, not all of them. In the table there are around 45,000 clones, approximately 90% of which are singletons. The source was CD4+ T cells from peripheral blood mononuclear cells, collected before pregnancy. The receptors were gathered from a female donor with multiple sclerosis, enrolled in a pregnancy study.

The chain carries TRBV28 and TRBJ1-1; D is uncertain. V was trimmed by 6 bases and J by 1 base, leaving 12 bases between them. This CDR3 contains 14 residues. CDR1 MDHEN and CDR2 SYDVKM come from the germline V gene. The CDR3 DNA sequence: TGTGCCAGCAGCCCCTTGGTGAGGAACACTGAAGCTTTCTTT. This codes for CASSPLVRNTEAFF.

The chain has TRBV7-3 and TRBJ2-2; D is unclear. In germline, CDR1 is SGHTA, CDR2 FQGTGA. The CDR3 loop spans 15 amino acids. V lost 6 bases and J 4 bases, leaving 15 bases between the germline ends. The CDR3 nucleotides read TGTGCCAGCAGTCGTGAAAGGAGCATCACCGGGGAGCTGTTTTTT. Amino acid sequence: CASSRERSITGELFF.

The chain is built from TRBV4-3 and TRBJ1-4; TRBD1 agrees at 7 bases. Germline trimming cut 4 bases from V and 3 bases from J; bases unmatched to any gene: 8. CDR1 and CDR2 (germline): LGHNA, YSLEER. The CDR3 loop spans 16 amino acids. CDR3 nucleotide sequence: TGCGCCAGCAGCCGGGGGGAGCAGGGGGCTAATGAAAAACTGTTTTTT. The encoded protein is CASSRGEQGANEKLFF.

The chain is built from TRBV7-9 and TRBJ2-5; 8 bases line up with TRBD2. Losses at the gene ends were 4 bases for V and 7 bases for J; bases not matched to a gene: 8. Germline V gene data show CDR1 as SEHNR and CDR2 as FQNEAQ (reference sequence). The CDR3 has 14 residues. CDR3 sequence reads: CASSYGTAGGTQYF. CDR3 nucleotides: TGTGCCAGCAGCTACGGGACCGCGGGGGGGACCCAGTACTTC. Supplemented by reference TRBV7-9 and TRBJ2-5, the full variable domain reads DTGVSQNPRHKITKRGQNVTFRCDPISEHNRLYWYRQTLGQGPEFLTYFQNEAQLEKSRLLSDRFSAERPKGSFSTLEIQRTEQGDSAMYLCASSYGTAGGTQYFGPGTRLLVL.

The V call is TRBV28, the J call TRBJ2-7, with 8 bases lining up with TRBD1. Germline V gives CDR1 MDHEN, CDR2 SYDVKM. V shed 9 bases, J shed 5 bases, and the junction held 12 bases outside the gene matches. The CDR3 covers 14 residues. DNA for the CDR3: TGTGCCAGTCAACCCCCAGGGGGCAGGGACGAGCAGTACTTC. Translation gives CASQPPGGRDEQYF.

V usage is TRBV6-5 and J usage is TRBJ1-4; 9 bases align to TRBD1. J lost 7 bases, V lost 5 bases, and 2 bases had no gene match. CDR1 MNHEY and CDR2 SVGAGI come from the germline V gene. The CDR3 sequence is 13 residues long. DNA of the CDR3: TGTGCCAGCAGTCTGACAGGGGGTGAAAAACTGTTTTTT. Translating gives CASSLTGGEKLFF.

The chain combines TRBV13 with TRBJ1-5; 12 nucleotides line up with TRBD1. V shed 0 bases, J shed 5 bases, and the junction held 2 bases outside the gene matches. The CDR3 is 16 amino acids. Per the germline V gene, CDR1 is PRHDT and CDR2 is FYEKMQ (reference sequence). CDR3 nucleotides: TGTGCCAGCAGCTTAGGAGGGACAGGGGGCGATCAGCCCCAGCATTTT. It specifies CASSLGGTGGDQPQHF.

The V call is TRBV20-1, the J call TRBJ2-7; no clear D. Germline V gene sequence: CDR1 DFQATT, CDR2 SNEGSKA (reference sequence). V dropped 3 bases and J dropped 6 bases, with 6 bases sitting between them. The CDR3 loop spans 10 amino acids. Here the CDR3 reads CSASVPEQYF. DNA for the CDR3: TGCAGTGCTAGCGTTCCCGAGCAGTACTTC.

The rearrangement links TRBV13 to TRBJ1-6, with D possibly TRBD1 on 5 matching bases. Germline CDR1 PRHDT, CDR2 FYEKMQ (reference sequence). The CDR3 covers 13 residues. Between the trimmed V and J ends, which lost 1 base and 10 bases, there was a span of 8 bases. CDR3 coding DNA: TGTGCCAGCAGCTTAGCAGGGTACTCACCCCTCCACTTT. Translating gives CASSLAGYSPLHF.

V gene TRBV19 combines with J gene TRBJ2-2; 10 bases fit TRBD2. V lost 2 bases to trimming and J lost 7 bases; unmatched junction nucleotides: 4. CDR3 length: 15 amino acids. Germline V gene sequence: CDR1 LNHDA, CDR2 SQIVND (reference sequence). This chain's CDR3 is CASSILAGAGGELFF. The CDR3 DNA sequence: TGTGCCAGTAGTATACTAGCGGGAGCTGGCGGGGAGCTGTTTTTT.

V and J are TRBV7-6 and TRBJ2-7, with 7 bases lining up with TRBD1. The CDR3 length is 13 residues. The germline V gene encodes CDR1 SGHVS and CDR2 FNYEAQ. V trimming: 4 bases; J trimming: 6 bases; junction bases outside the gene matches: 6. CDR3 coding DNA: TGTGCCAGCAGCTCACAAACAGGGGCCGAGCAGTACTTC. The encoded protein is CASSSQTGAEQYF. Drawing the rest from reference TRBV7-6 and TRBJ2-7, the complete variable domain is GAGVSQSPRYKVTKRGQDVALRCDPISGHVSLYWYRQALGQGPEFLTYFNYEAQQDKSGLPNDRFSAERPEGSISTLTIQRTEQRDSAMYRCASSSQTGAEQYFGPGTRLTVT.

The chain uses TRBV5-1 and TRBJ2-7, with 16 positions matching TRBD2. Germline loops: CDR1 SGHRS, CDR2 YFSETQ. This CDR3 comprises 19 residues. The trim removed 3 bases at V and 4 bases at J, leaving 13 bases unmatched. CDR3 region: CASSSPGLAGGRPQYEQYF. In DNA form, the CDR3 reads TGCGCCAGCAGCTCTCCGGGACTAGCGGGAGGGCGGCCGCAATACGAGCAGTACTTC.

The chain employs TRBV28 and TRBJ2-1; D might be TRBD2 (5 bases). Trimming shortened V by 5 bases and J by 4 bases, and 15 bases separated the two germline ends. The CDR3 extends over 15 amino acids. Germline V gene sequence: CDR1 MDHEN, CDR2 SYDVKM. The CDR3 DNA follows: TGTGCCAGCAGTCCTACTAGAATTTCTTACAATGAGCAGTTCTTC. Translation gives CASSPTRISYNEQFF.

This clone showed up just once. V is TRBV21-1 and J is TRBJ1-4; TRBD1 was called by the table and not checked on the DNA. TRBV21-1 has pseudogene status. CDR3 length equals 17 residues. The CDR3 nucleotides read TGTGCCAGCAGCGCCTGCCTGGGGACAGGGGACCGGGAAAAACTGTTTTTT. It yields the protein CASSACLGTGDREKLFF.

The chain is built from TRBV7-3 and TRBJ2-3; 10 nucleotides agree with TRBD1. Germline V gives CDR1 SGHTA, CDR2 FQGTGA. The CDR3 has 15 residues. J lost 0 bases, V lost 5 bases, and 2 bases had no gene match. Here the CDR3 DNA reads TGTGCCAGCAGCCAGGACAGGGGGAGCACAGATACGCAGTATTTT. This codes for CASSQDRGSTDTQYF.

V usage is TRBV19 and J usage is TRBJ1-1; no clear D gene. This CDR3 spans 17 amino acids. The V gene lost 5 bases and the J gene lost 12 bases, with 31 bases spanning the gap. Germline loops: CDR1 LNHDA, CDR2 SQIVND (reference sequence). CDR3 loop: CASSPIDSRRNHRVTFF. The DNA of the CDR3 is TGTGCCAGTAGTCCCATCGATTCTCGTCGAAACCACAGAGTGACTTTCTTT.

The chain couples TRBV6-1 to TRBJ1-1, with D hard to call. This CDR3 spans 12 amino acids. The germline V gene has CDR1 MNHNS and CDR2 SASEGT. Trimming cost V 8 bases and J 1 base, with 8 bases left between them. The CDR3 protein is CASGRQNTEAFF. DNA for the CDR3: TGTGCCAGCGGAAGACAGAACACTGAAGCTTTCTTT.

The V call is TRBV5-4, the J call TRBJ2-1, with D possibly matching TRBD1 (6 bases). With 4 bases removed from V and 3 bases from J, the gap between germline ends came to 14 bases. This CDR3 region has 15 residues. Per germline, CDR1 SGHNT and CDR2 YYREEE (reference sequence). In nucleotides, the CDR3 is TGTGCCAGCAGCAGCGGAACAGGGAGCTACAATGAGCAGTTCTTC. It encodes CASSSGTGSYNEQFF.

The chain has TRBV5-4 and TRBJ2-7, with TRBD1 matching over 7 bases. J gave up 7 bases and V 2 bases, and 9 bases lay outside the gene matches. The CDR3 is 14 amino acids. Germline CDR1 and CDR2: SGHNT and YYREEE (reference sequence). CDR3 sequence reads: CASSLEQGKGEQYF. CDR3 in DNA: TGTGCCAGCAGCTTAGAACAGGGGAAAGGGGAGCAGTACTTC.

The chain has TRBV7-9 and TRBJ1-1, with 7 bases aligning to TRBD1. Germline V gene data show CDR1 as SEHNR and CDR2 as FQNEAQ (reference sequence). The CDR3 spans 13 residues. With 0 bases clipped from V and 8 bases from J, the junction kept 3 bases outside the gene matches. The DNA for the CDR3 is TGTGCCAGCAGCTTAGCGGGGACAGCAGAAGCTTTCTTT. Its translation is CASSLAGTAEAFF.

This chain connects TRBV19 to TRBJ2-3; 9 bases align to TRBD2. With 4 bases clipped from V and 4 bases from J, the junction kept 6 bases outside the gene matches. Germline values: CDR1 LNHDA, CDR2 SQIVND (reference sequence). The CDR3 covers 15 residues. CDR3 DNA sequence: TGTGCCAGTAGTACCTTAGCGGGAGCGGCAGATACGCAGTATTTT. This encodes CASSTLAGAADTQYF. Looking up the rest from reference TRBV19 and TRBJ2-3 gives the full variable domain: DGGITQSPKYLFRKEGQNVTLSCEQNLNHDAMYWYRQDPGQGLRLIYYSQIVNDFQKGDIAEGYSVSREKKESFPLTVTSAQKNPTAFYLCASSTLAGAADTQYFGPGTRLTVL.

The chain joins TRBV7-2 to TRBJ2-1, with 9 bases matching TRBD1. V lost 5 bases to trimming and J lost 8 bases; unmatched junction nucleotides: 10. CDR1 and CDR2 from the germline V gene are SGHTA and FQGNSA. This CDR3 is 15 amino acids long. The CDR3 nucleotides read TGTGCCAGCAGCCACCGGGACAGGGTACTCCATGAGCAGTTCTTC. Translation gives CASSHRDRVLHEQFF. Based on the CDR3 plus reference TRBV7-2 and TRBJ2-1, the full variable domain is GAGVSQSPSNKVTEKGKDVELRCDPISGHTALYWYRQSLGQGLEFLIYFQGNSAPDKSGLPSDRFSAERTGGSVSTLTIQRTQQEDSAVYLCASSHRDRVLHEQFFGPGTRLTVL.

This clone has a single count. The V gene is TRBV27, the J gene TRBJ2-5; possible D gene TRBD1, 5 bases. Germline V gene lookup returns CDR1 MNHEY and CDR2 SMNVEV (reference sequence). V was pared by 3 bases and J by 1 base, with 6 bases between. The CDR3 consists of 13 residues. CDR3 protein: CASSFTGQETQYF. Written as DNA, the CDR3 is TGTGCCAGCAGTTTTACAGGCCAAGAGACCCAGTACTTC.

CDR3 sequence (DNA): TGTGCCAGCAGTGAAGCAGGGGCTCTCTATGGCTACACCTTC. Its protein product is CASSEAGALYGYTF. This chain uses TRBV2 with TRBJ1-2; TRBD1 is a possible D gene (5 bases). Trimming shortened V by 0 bases and J by 4 bases, and 9 bases separated the two germline ends. CDR1 is SNHLY, CDR2 FYNNEI, per germline. The CDR3 totals 14 residues.

The rearrangement links TRBV14 to TRBJ1-2; 10 bases map to TRBD1. This CDR3 spans 13 amino acids. CDR1 is SGHDN and CDR2 is FVKESK in the germline V gene. J lost 5 bases, V lost 4 bases, and 1 base had no gene match. CDR3 sequence reads: CASSPGQGYGYTF. Written as DNA, the CDR3 is TGTGCCAGCAGCCCGGGACAGGGGTATGGCTACACCTTC. Full variable domain (missing parts from reference TRBV14 and TRBJ1-2): EAGVTQFPSHSVIEKGQTVTLRCDPISGHDNLYWYRRVMGKEIKFLLHFVKESKQDESGMPNNRFLAERTGGTYSTLKVQPAELEDSGVYFCASSPGQGYGYTFGSGTRLTVV.

The genes are TRBV28 and TRBJ2-1, with TRBD2 matching over 7 bases. After removal of 8 bases from V and 7 bases from J, the junction contained 11 bases not matched to a gene. The length of the CDR3 is 14 residues. CDR1 MDHEN and CDR2 SYDVKM come from the germline V gene. CDR3 coding DNA: TGTGCCAGCGGAGCGGGAAGTAAGTGGAATGAGCAGTTCTTC. Its translation is CASGAGSKWNEQFF. The whole variable domain, filled in from reference TRBV28 and TRBJ2-1, reads DVKVTQSSRYLVKRTGEKVFLECVQDMDHENMFWYRQDPGLGLRLIYFSYDVKMKEKGDIPEGYSVSREKKERFSLILESASTNQTSMYLCASGAGSKWNEQFFGPGTRLTVL.

The chain employs TRBV29-1 and TRBJ2-7, with a tentative D call TRBD1 (5 bases). CDR1 and CDR2 from the germline V gene are SQVTM and ANQGSEA. Trimming took off 0 bases at V and 2 bases at J, with 14 bases between the two ends. The CDR3 has 15 amino acids. The CDR3 spells CSVEDRLPGTYEQYF. In DNA form, the CDR3 reads TGCAGCGTTGAAGATCGTTTGCCAGGGACCTACGAGCAGTACTTC.